Shown below are 21 T cell receptor beta chains from a single sample sequenced in a study of beta chain features in type 1 diabetes. Broader study findings: Moderately but significantly shorter TCRB CDR3s were found in Type 1 diabetes patients in all four CD4+ subsets.

Since all of the isolated RNA was reverse transcribed, expressed TCRB transcripts were what got sequenced. Method: immunoSEQ multiplex PCR; TCRdb's copy keeps in-frame clones and lacks some. Of some 280,000 clones listed, 13% to 15% were seen once; the top ten hold 0.015% to 0.02%. No antigen has been identified for these receptors. The specimen was naive CD4+ T cells from blood. The source of these receptors is a man between 25 and 39 years old with type 1 diabetes.

The chain recombines TRBV19 with TRBJ2-1, with 11 bases identical to TRBD2. The CDR3 is 14 residues long. CDR1 LNHDA and CDR2 SQIVND come from the germline V gene (reference sequence). V was pared by 10 bases and J by 9 bases, with 11 bases of the junction left unmatched. The DNA for the CDR3 is TGTGCCACTCGTAGGGAACTAGCGGGAGTTGAGCAGTTCTTC. It is translated as CATRRELAGVEQFF.

V is TRBV19 and J is TRBJ1-5; D unresolved. The CDR3 extends over 12 amino acids. V lost 3 bases and J lost 3, with 3 bases in between. Germline loops: CDR1 LNHDA, CDR2 SQIVND (reference sequence). The CDR3 sequence is CASSIFNQPQHF. The CDR3 nucleotides are TGTGCCAGTAGTATCTTCAATCAGCCCCAGCATTTT.

The V and J genes are TRBV30 and TRBJ1-1, with 7 bases lining up with TRBD1. Per the germline V gene, CDR1 is GTSNPN and CDR2 is SVGIG (reference sequence). J was trimmed by 9 bases and V by 0 bases; bases with no gene match: 4. This CDR3 comprises 12 residues. This CDR3 is CAWSVRQGKAFF. CDR3 sequence (DNA): TGTGCCTGGAGTGTTCGACAGGGAAAAGCTTTCTTT.

This chain joins TRBV2 and TRBJ1-2; tentatively, D is TRBD1 (5 bases). The germline V gene encodes CDR1 SNHLY and CDR2 FYNNEI. V lost 3 bases, J lost 4 bases, and 12 bases lay in between. The CDR3 runs 14 residues. The CDR3, as DNA: TGTGCCAGCAGTGAGCGGGGGAGTAGCTATGGCTACACCTTC. Protein sequence: CASSERGSSYGYTF.

The CDR3 region has the DNA TGTGCCAGCTCACCACGGACTAGCGGGAGGCCTGAGCAGTTCTTC. Its translation is CASSPRTSGRPEQFF. J is TRBJ2-1 and V is TRBV18, with TRBD2 identical over 14 bases. V shed 1 base and J 9 bases; nucleotides not matched to a gene: 2. The CDR3 runs 15 residues. From germline, CDR1 is KGHSH and CDR2 LQKENI.

This clone showed up just a few times. The V and J genes are TRBV7-8 and TRBJ2-3; D is unresolved. The germline V and J ends were trimmed by 11 bases and 0 bases, with 12 bases remaining between them. The CDR3 totals 13 residues. The germline gives CDR1 SGHVS, CDR2 FQNEAQ. The CDR3 region is CACTVGSTDTQYF. In DNA form, the CDR3 reads TGTGCCTGCACGGTCGGGAGCACAGATACGCAGTATTTT. Full variable domain (missing parts from reference TRBV7-8 and TRBJ2-3): GAGVSQSPRYKVAKRGQDVALRCDPISGHVSLFWYQQALGQGPEFLTYFQNEAQLDKSGLPSDRFFAERPEGSVSTLKIQRTQQEDSAVYLCACTVGSTDTQYFGPGTRLTVL.

The rearrangement uses TRBV2 and TRBJ1-5; D possibly corresponds to TRBD1 (6 bases). Germline CDR1 SNHLY, CDR2 FYNNEI. The V end lost 8 bases, the J end lost 6 bases, and 8 bases lay between the germline ends. The CDR3 is 11 residues long. The CDR3 sequence is CASGGGQPQHF. In DNA form, the CDR3 reads TGTGCCAGCGGGGGCGGTCAGCCCCAGCATTTT.

V is TRBV28 and J is TRBJ2-1; 8 nucleotides align to TRBD2. The length of the CDR3 is 15 residues. V gave up 8 bases and J gave up 6 bases; unmatched junction bases: 12. Germline V lookup: CDR1 MDHEN, CDR2 SYDVKM. The CDR3 loop is CASASGGLALNEQFF. CDR3 bases: TGTGCCAGCGCCTCCGGTGGACTAGCACTCAATGAGCAGTTCTTC.

The sample holds a few counts of this clone. The rearrangement uses TRBV7-6 and TRBJ2-7, with a possible D match to TRBD1 (5 bases). Trimming stripped 3 bases from V and 5 bases from J, with 14 bases between. CDR3 length: 14 residues. CDR1 and CDR2 (germline): SGHVS, FNYEAQ. In nucleotides, the CDR3 is TGTGCCAGCAGCTTTGCCGCAGGGTACCACGAGCAGTACTTC. Amino acids: CASSFAAGYHEQYF.

This clone was seen more than once but under ten times. The chain carries TRBV18 and TRBJ1-5, with D possibly matching TRBD1 (6 bases). The CDR3 is made up of 15 amino acids. V was shortened by 3 bases and J by 6 bases, with 15 bases between the two germline ends. CDR1 and CDR2 (germline): KGHSH, LQKENI. For the CDR3, the DNA is TGTGCCAGCTCACCTTTCTCGGAACAGGGTCAGCCCCAGCATTTT. Protein sequence: CASSPFSEQGQPQHF.

This clone was counted only a few times. The chain combines TRBV28 with TRBJ2-1, with TRBD1 matching 8 bases. The CDR3 covers 10 residues. With V trimmed by 5 bases and J by 12 bases, 0 bases remained unmatched. CDR1 MDHEN and CDR2 SYDVKM come from the germline V gene. The CDR3 nucleotides read TGTGCCAGCAGTGGACAGGGGCAGTTCTTC. Protein: CASSGQGQFF.

This clone was detected a few times. The chain employs TRBV29-1 and TRBJ1-1; possibly TRBD1 for D (6 bases). V lost 6 bases and J lost 0, with 11 bases in between. The CDR3 runs 13 residues. In germline, CDR1 is SQVTM, CDR2 ANQGSEA. The CDR3 DNA reads as TGCAGCGTGGACAGATCGATGAACACTGAAGCTTTCTTT. It encodes CSVDRSMNTEAFF.

A note on this clone: The sample holds other DNA sequences that translate to the same CDR3. This chain links TRBV5-1 with TRBJ1-5, with 10 bases lining up with TRBD1. The CDR3 has 14 residues. The J segment lost 7 bases and the V segment lost 0 bases, leaving 1 base of the junction unmatched. The V gene's germline CDR1 is SGHRS and CDR2 YFSETQ. DNA for the CDR3: TGCGCCAGCAGCTTGGGGACAGGGGGACAGCCCCAGCATTTT. Residues: CASSLGTGGQPQHF.

As concerns this clone: The same CDR3 can be traced to other DNA sequences in this sample. This chain uses TRBV25-1 with TRBJ2-1, with 7 bases fitting TRBD2. The CDR3 runs to 14 residues. The germline V gene encodes CDR1 MGHDK and CDR2 SYGVNS. The V gene end was trimmed by 4 bases and the J gene end by 2 bases; junction bases not matched to a gene: 2. The CDR3 spells CASSGLAAYNEQFF. As DNA, the CDR3 is TGTGCCAGCAGTGGCCTAGCGGCCTACAATGAGCAGTTCTTC.

This clone was seen a handful of times. The rearrangement joins TRBV11-2 to TRBJ2-7; D gene ambiguous. This CDR3 spans 14 amino acids. Trimming removed 3 bases at V and 3 bases at J, with 12 bases between. The germline V gene encodes CDR1 SGHAT and CDR2 FQNNGV. In DNA, the CDR3 is TGTGCCAGCAGCTTTTCGGGTCCGGGCTACGAGCAGTACTTC. Translated: CASSFSGPGYEQYF.

CDR3 in amino acids: CASSLSTGVGYTF. CDR3 DNA sequence: TGTGCCAGCAGTTTGTCGACAGGGGTCGGCTACACCTTC. This chain links TRBV27 with TRBJ1-2, with TRBD1 identical over 8 bases. This CDR3 region has 13 residues. V trimming: 3 bases; J trimming: 8 bases; junction bases outside the gene matches: 5. The V gene's germline CDR1 is MNHEY and CDR2 SMNVEV (reference sequence).

This clone has only a few counts. The chain combines TRBV5-4 with TRBJ2-1; tentatively, D is TRBD2 (5 bases). Germline CDR1 is SGHNT and CDR2 is YYREEE (reference sequence). The CDR3 covers 11 residues. V dropped 4 bases and J dropped 8 bases, with 7 bases sitting between them. CDR3 sequence reads: CASSKRDEQFF. CDR3 DNA sequence: TGTGCCAGCAGCAAGAGGGATGAGCAGTTCTTC.

The genes are TRBV4-2 and TRBJ2-3; D is undetermined. The CDR3 covers 15 residues. The ends were cut back, 0 bases at V and 5 bases at J, with 12 bases in the middle. Germline assignment: CDR1 LGHNA and CDR2 YNFKEQ. The CDR3 protein is CASSQEWAVIDTQYF. CDR3 in DNA: TGTGCCAGCAGCCAAGAATGGGCCGTTATAGATACGCAGTATTTT.

This clone has a handful of counts. The rearrangement links TRBV6-6 to TRBJ1-2, with D perhaps matching TRBD1 (5 bases). Germline values: CDR1 MNHNY, CDR2 SVGAGI (reference sequence). The CDR3 sequence is 15 residues long. V lost 4 bases, J lost 6 bases, and 18 bases lay in between. The CDR3 loop is CASSSPGGVIDGYTF. The DNA for the CDR3 is TGTGCCAGCAGTTCCCCGGGAGGGGTTATTGATGGCTACACCTTC.

The chain recombines TRBV9 with TRBJ1-2, with D possibly TRBD1 on 5 matching bases. With 0 bases removed from V and 6 bases from J, the gap between germline ends came to 6 bases. Per the germline V gene, CDR1 is SGDLS and CDR2 is YYNGEE. CDR3 size: 12 residues. The CDR3 is CASSVGQNGYTF. The CDR3 DNA reads TGTGCCAGCAGCGTAGGACAGAATGGCTACACCTTC. Drawing the rest from reference TRBV9 and TRBJ1-2, the complete variable domain is DSGVTQTPKHLITATGQRVTLRCSPRSGDLSVYWYQQSLDQGLQFLIQYYNGEERAKGNILERFSAQQFPDLHSELNLSSLELGDSALYFCASSVGQNGYTFGSGTRLTVV.

CDR3 DNA: TGTGCCTGGAGTGTATGGGCGCCGGAGGGGACCCAGTACTTC. It codes for CAWSVWAPEGTQYF. The chain is built from TRBV30 and TRBJ2-5; maybe TRBD2 (6 bases). With 0 bases removed from V and 7 bases from J, the gap between germline ends came to 15 bases. The CDR3 contains 14 residues. Germline loops: CDR1 GTSNPN, CDR2 SVGIG (reference sequence).